The 8 T cell receptor beta chains reported below all come from one sample, sequenced in a study of cytomegalovirus exposure and HLA in healthy donors. This table comes from immunoSEQ multiplex PCR, and its TCRdb copy is limited to in-frame clones, with some not included. The sample has about 130,000 clones, less than 95% seen once. The sequenced sample was PBMCs. The origin of the receptors is a man aged 18 to 35 in good health and CMV-seropositive.

This clone was seen a single time. The gene calls are TRBV6-6 and TRBJ2-5; no firm D call. The CDR3 runs to 14 residues. Germline values: CDR1 MNHNY, CDR2 SVGAGI (reference sequence). The ends were cut back, 0 bases at V and 3 bases at J, with 8 bases in the middle. The CDR3 coding sequence is TGTGCCAGCAGTTACTCGAAACAGAAAGAGACCCAGTACTTC. It yields the protein CASSYSKQKETQYF.

CDR3: CASNPGTGVAGELFF. In DNA form, the CDR3 reads TGCGCCAGCAACCCCGGGACAGGGGTAGCCGGGGAGCTGTTTTTT. The genes are TRBV5-1 and TRBJ2-2, with 10 bases identical to TRBD1. Germline V gives CDR1 SGHRS, CDR2 YFSETQ. With 6 bases clipped from V and 6 bases from J, the junction kept 8 bases outside the gene matches. This CDR3 has 15 amino acids.

The rearrangement links TRBV6-1 to TRBJ2-1; 7 bases are a match to TRBD2. This CDR3 comprises 14 residues. V was pared by 8 bases and J by 4 bases, with 8 bases of the junction left unmatched. Germline loops: CDR1 MNHNS, CDR2 SASEGT. Written as DNA, the CDR3 is TGTGCCAGCGGGAGACTAGCTGGTTACAATGAGCAGTTCTTC. Its protein product is CASGRLAGYNEQFF.

The V and J genes are TRBV5-6 and TRBJ2-3, with D possibly matching TRBD2 (6 bases). CDR3 length: 18 residues. CDR1 and CDR2 from the germline V gene are SGHDT and YYEEEE. V gave up 7 bases and J gave up 1 base, with 25 bases separating them. As DNA, the CDR3 is TGTGCCAGCGGGAGGAAGCTCAGTGTCTTTATTGGCACAGATACGCAGTATTTT. Protein sequence: CASGRKLSVFIGTDTQYF.

This chain uses TRBV9 with TRBJ2-1; TRBD1 matches 7 bases. This CDR3 has 15 amino acids. Germline V gene lookup returns CDR1 SGDLS and CDR2 YYNGEE. Unmatched junction bases numbered 4, after V lost 0 bases and J lost 4 bases. The CDR3 sequence: CASSVDRGIYNEQFF. In DNA form, the CDR3 reads TGTGCCAGCAGCGTAGACAGGGGAATTTACAATGAGCAGTTCTTC.

The rearrangement uses TRBV27 and TRBJ1-1; the match to TRBD1 covers 9 bases. Germline CDR1 and CDR2: MNHEY and SMNVEV (reference sequence). J gave up 4 bases and V 7 bases, and 7 bases lay outside the gene matches. The CDR3 sequence is 14 residues long. The chain's CDR3 is CASTRTGALTEAFF. The CDR3 DNA is TGTGCCAGCACCCGGACAGGGGCCCTCACTGAAGCTTTCTTT.

This chain links TRBV9 with TRBJ2-1; a weak D match, TRBD2 (6 bases). Trimming stripped 0 bases from V and 9 bases from J, with 13 bases between. The CDR3 extends over 14 amino acids. Germline CDR1 is SGDLS and CDR2 is YYNGEE. The CDR3 coding sequence is TGTGCCAGCAGCGTAGGCCTTGGACTAAGTGAGCAGTTCTTC. Amino acid sequence: CASSVGLGLSEQFF.

The chain recombines TRBV5-8 with TRBJ2-1, with a tentative D call TRBD1 (6 bases). The germline V gene encodes CDR1 SGHTS and CDR2 YDEGEE. The CDR3 sequence is 14 residues long. Deletions cut 0 bases from V and 7 bases from J, with 11 bases between. In nucleotides, the CDR3 is TGTGCCAGCAGCTTGGACAGGGCTGGGAATGAGCAGTTCTTC. Its translation: CASSLDRAGNEQFF.